The clone carrying this T cell receptor (beta chain) was observed a handful of times. As yet, its antigen is unknown. This CDR3 region has 12 residues. Germline V gives CDR1 LGHNA, CDR2 YNFKEQ. With 4 bases removed from V and 7 bases from J, the gap between germline ends came to 5 bases. TCRdb used MiXCR to reprocess the 5' RACE reads, holding one entry per CDR3 protein. Among about 210,000 distinct CDR3 sequences, about 6.7% were seen once, and the ten largest hold approximately 15%. The sample originates from a study of CD8 T cells in ankylosing spondylitis. Study observations and caveats: Seemingly characteristic of ankylosing spondylitis blood was a TCR beta motif consisting of eight highly homologous variants.

The chain combines TRBV4-2 with TRBJ2-6; D gene unclear. The sequenced material came from blood, either unsorted or a sorted T cell fraction (not recorded which). The source is a male donor with ankylosing spondylitis. CDR3: CASSPGANVLTF. The CDR3 coding sequence is TGTGCCAGCAGCCCAGGAGCCAACGTCCTGACTTTC.